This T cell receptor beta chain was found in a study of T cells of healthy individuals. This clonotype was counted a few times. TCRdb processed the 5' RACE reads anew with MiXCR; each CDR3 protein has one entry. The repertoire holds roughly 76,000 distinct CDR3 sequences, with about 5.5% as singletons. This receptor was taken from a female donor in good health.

The CDR3 DNA sequence: TGTGCCAGCTCACCCCGGACCGGGAGTGTCGCAGATACGCAGTATTTT. This codes for CASSPRTGSVADTQYF. The chain combines TRBV18 with TRBJ2-3, with a tentative D call TRBD2 (6 bases). The CDR3 is 16 residues long. V was pared by 3 bases and J by 4 bases, with 17 bases between. CDR1 and CDR2 from the germline V gene are KGHSH and LQKENI.